Shown below are 16 T cell receptor beta chains from a single sample sequenced in a study of T-cell reconstitution after alpha-beta-depleted transplantation in children. It was with unique molecular identifiers that the TCRbeta library was prepared. TCRdb processed the PCR reads anew with MiXCR; each CDR3 protein has one entry. The top ten clones hold around 17% of a sample with around 100,000 distinct CDR3 sequences, approximately 8% of them seen once. The source material was PBMCs, sampled before TCRalphabeta/CD19-depleted stem cell transplant. The origin of the receptors is a boy between 2 and 10 years old with acute lymphoblastic leukemia, due to receive a stem cell transplant.

This clonotype was picked up a small number of times. The CDR3 is CASSNTGVNTEAFF. CDR3 DNA sequence: TGTGCCAGCAGCAACACAGGGGTGAACACTGAAGCTTTCTTT. The chain combines TRBV9 with TRBJ1-1, with 7 bases aligning to TRBD1. CDR3 length: 14 amino acids. Per germline, CDR1 SGDLS and CDR2 YYNGEE. J lost 0 bases, V lost 4 bases, and 3 bases had no gene match. The entire variable domain, with the rest obtained from reference TRBV9 and TRBJ1-1, is as follows: DSGVTQTPKHLITATGQRVTLRCSPRSGDLSVYWYQQSLDQGLQFLIQYYNGEERAKGNILERFSAQQFPDLHSELNLSSLELGDSALYFCASSNTGVNTEAFFGQGTRLTVV.

This sequence joins TRBV2 and TRBJ2-1; D possibly corresponds to TRBD1 (5 bases). The V end was cut by 7 bases, the J end by 4 bases, with 14 bases between. Germline-derived CDR1 and CDR2 are SNHLY and FYNNEI. This CDR3 spans 14 amino acids. The CDR3 DNA reads TGTGCCAGCATTATGGCAGGGCTTTACAATGAGCAGTTCTTC. Its protein product is CASIMAGLYNEQFF.

The CDR3 is CASSPSAPGRNGYTF. The CDR3 DNA is TGTGCCAGCAGTCCCTCGGCCCCGGGGCGGAATGGCTACACCTTC. The chain links TRBV12-3 or TRBV12-4 to TRBJ1-2, with a possible D match to TRBD1 (5 bases). This CDR3 spans 15 amino acids. Between the trimmed V and J ends, which lost 5 bases and 6 bases, there was a span of 19 bases.

This clonotype was seen ten or more times. V and J are TRBV20-1 and TRBJ2-3; 7 bases are a match to TRBD2. The junction had 7 bases not matched to a gene; V was cut back by 5 bases and J by 2 bases. Germline V gene data show CDR1 as DFQATT and CDR2 as SNEGSKA (reference sequence). The CDR3 length is 14 residues. CDR3 residues: CSASRTRTTDTQYF. The CDR3 DNA sequence: TGCAGTGCTTCCCGGACTAGGACCACAGATACGCAGTATTTT.

The V call is TRBV9, the J call TRBJ1-1; D is ambiguous. The length of the CDR3 is 13 residues. V was pared by 0 bases and J by 5 bases, with 8 bases between. Germline V lookup: CDR1 SGDLS, CDR2 YYNGEE. In DNA form, the CDR3 reads TGTGCCAGCAGCGTAGGAAGTGTTACTGAAGCTTTCTTT. Its translation is CASSVGSVTEAFF.

The table lists this clonotype with many counts. V and J are TRBV29-1 and TRBJ1-2, with TRBD1 identical over 9 bases. J gave up 8 bases and V 4 bases, and 2 bases lay outside the gene matches. This CDR3 is built from 11 residues. Germline V gene data show CDR1 as SQVTM and CDR2 as ANQGSEA. The CDR3 coding sequence is TGCAGCGTTGGCGGACAGGGGGGCTACACCTTC. Translated, it gives CSVGGQGGYTF.

This clonotype was counted at least ten times. The chain recombines TRBV25-1 with TRBJ2-7, with a weak D call TRBD2 (6 bases). CDR1 and CDR2 from the germline V gene are MGHDK and SYGVNS. This CDR3 has 13 amino acids. The V end was cut by 1 base, the J end by 3 bases, with 7 bases between. CDR3 sequence: CASSESGLYEQYF. The CDR3 DNA follows: TGTGCCAGCAGTGAATCGGGACTCTACGAGCAGTACTTC.

This clonotype was found a few times. The junction departs from germline at one end; a sequencing error may be responsible. V usage is TRBV20-1 and J usage is TRBJ2-1; possibly TRBD2 for D (5 bases). CDR1 and CDR2 from the germline V gene are DFQATT and SNEGSKA (reference sequence). The CDR3 extends over 17 amino acids. CDR3 nucleotides: TGCTGTGCTAGAGATCTCCCCCGGGGAGACCCAGACAATGAGCAGTTCTTC. This translates into CCARDLPRGDPDNEQFF.

This clonotype was counted many times. The chain links TRBV15 to TRBJ1-2; possibly TRBD1 for D (6 bases). V was pared by 0 bases and J by 3 bases, with 8 bases between. The CDR3 runs 14 residues. CDR1 and CDR2 from the germline V gene are LNHNV and YYDKDF (reference sequence). The CDR3 nucleotides are TGTGCCACCAGCAGAGATCGACAGGACTATGGCTACACCTTC. Amino acid sequence: CATSRDRQDYGYTF. Together with reference TRBV15 and TRBJ1-2, the CDR3 gives the full variable domain: DAMVIQNPRYQVTQFGKPVTLSCSQTLNHNVMYWYQQKSSQAPKLLFHYYDKDFNNEADTPDNFQSRRPNTSFCFLDIRSPGLGDTAMYLCATSRDRQDYGYTFGSGTRLTVV.

This clonotype was recorded at least ten times. This sequence joins TRBV5-1 and TRBJ1-2; D is possibly TRBD1 (6 bases). V gave up 5 bases and J gave up 10 bases, with 15 bases separating them. The CDR3 runs to 12 residues. CDR1 is SGHRS, CDR2 YFSETQ, per germline. The CDR3 sequence is CASRDWDNPYTF. The DNA for the CDR3 is TGCGCCAGCAGGGATTGGGACAACCCCTACACCTTC.

This clonotype was seen a handful of times. The rearrangement uses TRBV9 and TRBJ2-7; 10 nucleotides align to TRBD1. This CDR3 has 14 residues. CDR1 SGDLS and CDR2 YYNGEE come from the germline V gene. V shed 3 bases and J 6 bases; nucleotides not matched to a gene: 6. This CDR3 is CASSDPGTGAEQYF. CDR3 in DNA: TGTGCCAGCAGCGACCCCGGGACAGGGGCCGAGCAGTACTTC.

Many counts were recorded for this clonotype. This chain uses TRBV12-3 or TRBV12-4 with TRBJ1-4; 10 nucleotides match TRBD1. This CDR3 is 13 amino acids long. V shed 6 bases, J shed 8 bases, and the junction held 3 bases outside the gene matches. CDR3 in amino acids: CASSSGQGEKLFF. CDR3 bases: TGTGCCAGCAGCTCGGGACAGGGGGAAAAACTGTTTTTT.

The table lists this clonotype with many counts. The rearrangement joins TRBV7-8 to TRBJ1-1; D perhaps matches TRBD1 (5 bases). CDR1 SGHVS and CDR2 FQNEAQ come from the germline V gene. This CDR3 has 14 residues. Trimming took off 5 bases at V and 8 bases at J, with 18 bases between the two ends. The CDR3, as DNA: TGTGCCAGCAGCCTCCCGACCGGGACTGAAGAAGCTTTCTTT. Amino acids: CASSLPTGTEEAFF.

This clonotype was found many times. This chain joins TRBV4-2 and TRBJ2-3; the match to TRBD2 covers 14 bases. The CDR3 has 16 residues. J was trimmed by 4 bases and V by 1 base; bases with no gene match: 1. Germline CDR1 and CDR2: LGHNA and YNFKEQ. CDR3 region: CASSQGLAGGPDTQYF. The CDR3 DNA follows: TGTGCCAGCAGCCAAGGACTAGCGGGGGGGCCAGATACGCAGTATTTT.

This clonotype was detected many times. The chain uses TRBV20-1 and TRBJ1-1; D unclear. The CDR3 extends over 14 amino acids. V lost 6 bases, J lost 1 base, and 15 bases lay in between. CDR1 and CDR2 (germline): DFQATT, SNEGSKA (reference sequence). The CDR3 here is CSASPPHENTEAFF. CDR3 DNA: TGCAGTGCAAGTCCCCCTCACGAGAACACTGAAGCTTTCTTT.

To note about this clonotype: It may be a read error: a sequence one base away is much more abundant. The chain recombines TRBV12-3 or TRBV12-4 with TRBJ2-7, with TRBD2 identical over 10 bases. CDR3 size: 17 residues. CDR3 protein: CAISLRLGLAIFYEQYF. The CDR3 DNA sequence: TGTGCCATCAGTTTACGGTTGGGACTAGCGATTTTCTACGAGCAGTACTTC.